The present entry profiles one T cell receptor beta chain with its context. The sample is drawn from a study of blood T cells in healthy people across ages. Healthy Caucasians from Russia aged roughly 6 to 95 served as donors. Drawn from each donor were around 10 milliliters of peripheral blood. RNA extraction gave at least 6 micrograms of total RNA per sample. CDR1 is MGHDK, CDR2 SYGVNS, per germline. Between the trimmed V and J ends, which lost 1 base and 2 bases, there was a span of 12 bases. The CDR3 has 16 amino acids. PCR was performed a second time for about 6 to 12 cycles using a sample-barcoded 5' primer and a J-beta primer mix. Unique molecular identifiers of 12 random nucleotides labeled each cDNA. Via MiXCR, TCRdb re-called the 5' RACE reads, giving one row per CDR3 protein. The table records over 1,200,000 distinct CDR3 sequences, approximately 63% of them present only once.

This receptor was taken from a young man in good health. The chain employs TRBV25-1 and TRBJ2-1; D uncertain. Sequenced: blood. CDR3 DNA sequence: TGTGCCAGCAGTGAATCGGTGGGAAAAGCCTACAATGAGCAGTTCTTC. As protein: CASSESVGKAYNEQFF.